This paragraph reports one T cell receptor (beta chain). The antigen it binds to is not known. Base qualities are not at hand, and no much larger clone is one base apart. Receptor libraries were prepared by the immunoSEQ multiplex PCR assay. The table comes from immuneACCESS by way of TCRdb, which keeps in-frame sequences with V and J called. Part of the clones is missing from these tables; in studies checked, under half for an unresolved V gene and the rest for unknown reasons. The sample has under 80,000 clones on record, around 94% of them singletons. 0.58% of the sample belongs to the ten largest clones. The data originate from a study of T cell changes during pregnancy in multiple sclerosis (dated 2019 in TCRdb). Notes on the research overall: The study looked at changes in the T cell repertoire across pregnancy in women with multiple sclerosis.

CDR1 SGHTA and CDR2 FQGNSA were looked up in the germline V gene. V and J lose 1 base and 8 bases, and a span of 8 bases separates them. The CDR3 has 12 amino acids, counting the end cysteine and phenylalanine. The retained sequence is limited to the CDR3, 36 bases, with the frame set at the first base. The chain employs TRBV7-2 and TRBJ1-2; the D gene is unclear. The sequence was obtained from a female donor with multiple sclerosis, enrolled in a pregnancy study. The material sequenced was peripheral blood, taken in the third trimester of pregnancy. The nucleotide sequence is given as TGTGCCAGCAGCTTAGGAGGAGGGGGCTACACCTTC. It specifies CASSLGGGGYTF.